This note documents a single T cell receptor (beta chain) sequence. Trimming at V came to 4 bases and at J to 3 bases, leaving 4 bases not matched to a gene. CDR1 is LGHNT and CDR2 is FRNRAP in the germline V gene. The CDR3 runs 14 residues. The source of the sample is a study of blood T cell repertoires in COVID-19. For the study at large: Material from acute and convalescent COVID-19 was sourced from the United States, Italy and Spain. PBMCs, B-cell-depleted T cells, or T cells provided the cDNA or gDNA that made up the material.

Authors' processing steps: Quantification of nucleated cells was approximated via reference gene primer amplification. Sequencing used immunoSEQ multiplex PCR; TCRdb keeps in-frame clones, though not all of them. V and J calls and clone size follow that table, whereas D and trimming were derived from the DNA. The data hold approximately 350,000 clones, with around 83% observed a single time. V usage is TRBV12-5 and J usage is TRBJ2-5; TRBD1 matches at 8 bases. Sequenced input: peripheral blood. The receptor comes from a man aged 25 to 45 with active or convalescent COVID-19. CDR3 sequence: CASGSGTGKETQYF. Written as DNA, the CDR3 is TGTGCTAGTGGTTCAGGGACAGGAAAAGAGACCCAGTACTTC. Variable domain in full (rest from reference TRBV12-5 and TRBJ2-5): DARVTQTPRHKVTEMGQEVTMRCQPILGHNTVFWYRQTMMQGLELLAYFRNRAPLDDSGMPKDRFSAEMPDATLATLKIQPSEPRDSAVYFCASGSGTGKETQYFGPGTRLLVL.